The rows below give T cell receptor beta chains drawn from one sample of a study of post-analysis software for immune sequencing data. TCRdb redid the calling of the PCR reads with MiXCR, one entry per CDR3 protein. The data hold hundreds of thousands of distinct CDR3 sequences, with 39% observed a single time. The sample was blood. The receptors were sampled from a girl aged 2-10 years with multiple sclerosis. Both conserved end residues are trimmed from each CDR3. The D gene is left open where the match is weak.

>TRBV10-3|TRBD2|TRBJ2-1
AIMAGAYNEQF
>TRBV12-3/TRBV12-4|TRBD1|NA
ASSSGTGGTEQY
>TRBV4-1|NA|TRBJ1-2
ASSQELYWAGDGYT
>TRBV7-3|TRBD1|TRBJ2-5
ASSSGTGGQETQY
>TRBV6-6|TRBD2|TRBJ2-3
ASSYGLAGSTDTQY
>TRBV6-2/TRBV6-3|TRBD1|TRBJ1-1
ARSLVRGQFSEAF
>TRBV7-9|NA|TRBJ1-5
ASPKRRDPSQPQH
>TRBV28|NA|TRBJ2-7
ASTRILPGGQY
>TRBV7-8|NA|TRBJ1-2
ASSLGGRDGSNYGYT
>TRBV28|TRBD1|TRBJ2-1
ASSYPGQVFVEQF
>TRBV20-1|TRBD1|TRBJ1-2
SAREPRGRYGYT
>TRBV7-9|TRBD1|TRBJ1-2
ASSPETGQNYYGYT
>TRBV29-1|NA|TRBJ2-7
SVPGVGGPYEQY
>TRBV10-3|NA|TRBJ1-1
AIRSNTEAF
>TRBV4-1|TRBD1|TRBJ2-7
ASSQGRQDRAGYEQY
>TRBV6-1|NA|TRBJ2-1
ASSGPHRAAEQF
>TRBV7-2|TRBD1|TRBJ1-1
ASSPGTVIMNTEAF
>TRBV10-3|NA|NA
AISVGGVDEQY
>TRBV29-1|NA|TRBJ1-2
SGKRQAQYGYT
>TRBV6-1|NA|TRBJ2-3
ASSESFAGDTQY
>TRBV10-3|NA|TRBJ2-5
AISELGAGGQEQY
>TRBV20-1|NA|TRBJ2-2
SARVGTYTGELF
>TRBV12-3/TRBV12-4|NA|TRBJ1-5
ASSLRAGQFYQPQH
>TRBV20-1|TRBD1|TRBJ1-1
SARATGGLDTEAF
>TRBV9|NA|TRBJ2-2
ASSFQGTLNTGELF
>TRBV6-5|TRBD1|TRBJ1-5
ASRGQGRYQPQH
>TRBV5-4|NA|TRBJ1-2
ASSRNGLGYGYT
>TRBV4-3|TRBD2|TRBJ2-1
ASSQLASGSNEQF
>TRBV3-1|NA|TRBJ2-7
ASSPFLGVSYEQY